Shown below are 22 T cell receptor beta chains from a single sample sequenced in a study of control samples from healthy donors and cancer patients. Sequencing used immunoSEQ multiplex PCR; TCRdb keeps in-frame clones, though not all of them. The sample records roughly 450,000 clones, around 90% being singletons. Material for sequencing was PBMCs. The receptors shown here come from a man aged 40-55 years with head and neck cancer.

This chain links TRBV25-1 with TRBJ2-5, with unresolved D. V lost 3 bases and J lost 1, with 15 bases in between. The CDR3 totals 16 residues. CDR1 is MGHDK, CDR2 SYGVNS, per germline. CDR3 sequence (DNA): TGTGCCAGCAGTGATATATATGGAGTCACCCAAGAGACCCAGTACTTC. Protein product: CASSDIYGVTQETQYF.

This clone appeared a single time. This chain uses TRBV6-5 with TRBJ2-1; D might be TRBD2 (5 bases). With 0 bases removed from V and 4 bases from J, the gap between germline ends came to 10 bases. There are 15 residues in the CDR3. The germline gives CDR1 MNHEY, CDR2 SVGAGI. The CDR3 loop is CASSYSIRDYNEQFF. CDR3 DNA sequence: TGTGCCAGCAGTTACTCGATTCGGGATTACAATGAGCAGTTCTTC.

Comments on this clone: The junction departs from germline at one end; a sequencing error may be responsible. The gene calls are TRBV7-7 and TRBJ2-3; possibly TRBD1 or TRBD2 for D (5 bases each). The CDR3 is 14 amino acids. Germline CDR1 SSHAT, CDR2 FNYEAQ (reference sequence). The DNA of the CDR3 is TGTGCTAGCAGCCGGGACGGGAGCACAGATACGCAGTATTTT. Residues: CASSRDGSTDTQYF.

The chain links TRBV11-3 to TRBJ2-7, with D tentatively TRBD1 or TRBD2 (6 bases each). There are 16 residues in the CDR3. V dropped 0 bases and J dropped 2 bases, with 14 bases sitting between them. Germline V gene sequence: CDR1 SGHNT, CDR2 YENEEA. CDR3 bases: TGTGCCAGCAGCTTAGATCCGGAGGGGGTCCCCTACGAGCAGTACTTC. It translates to CASSLDPEGVPYEQYF.

This clone was observed once. The J gene is TRBJ1-1, the V gene TRBV7-8; possibly TRBD1 for D (5 bases). Germline-derived CDR1 and CDR2 are SGHVS and FQNEAQ. V gave up 1 base and J gave up 10 bases, with 22 bases separating them. This CDR3 is built from 16 residues. The CDR3 spells CASSLVFDRMGDGAFF. As DNA, the CDR3 is TGTGCCAGCAGCTTAGTTTTTGACAGAATGGGGGATGGAGCTTTCTTT.

The chain has TRBV2 and TRBJ1-1; D is unclear. This CDR3 spans 15 amino acids. CDR1 is SNHLY and CDR2 is FYNNEI in the germline V gene. Trimming cost V 6 bases and J 4 bases, with 18 bases left between them. CDR3 nucleotides: TGTGCCAGCAGGGAGAATGTCAGGTCCAGCACTGAAGCTTTCTTT. Protein: CASRENVRSSTEAFF.

The chain couples TRBV7-2 to TRBJ2-1; 13 bases line up with TRBD2. V dropped 5 bases and J dropped 9; count of bases not matched to a gene: 7. The germline gives CDR1 SGHTA, CDR2 FQGNSA. The CDR3 is 15 amino acids. The CDR3 nucleotides are TGTGCCAGCAGCAAAACTAGCGGGAGGGTCGGTGAGCAGTTCTTC. Translated, it gives CASSKTSGRVGEQFF.

This clone appeared a few times. This rearrangement joins TRBV28 to TRBJ2-7; the D call may be TRBD1 or TRBD2 (5 bases each). Between the trimmed V and J ends, which lost 2 bases and 2 bases, there was a span of 16 bases. This CDR3 region has 16 residues. Per the germline V gene, CDR1 is MDHEN and CDR2 is SYDVKM. DNA of the CDR3: TGTGCCAGCAGTTTAGCTGGGGTAGGGACCCCCTACGAGCAGTACTTC. Protein product: CASSLAGVGTPYEQYF.

The chain recombines TRBV5-1 with TRBJ2-7; the match to TRBD1 covers 9 bases. Germline lookup yields CDR1 SGHRS and CDR2 YFSETQ. V lost 4 bases and J lost 6; bases outside the gene matches: 38. CDR3 length: 24 amino acids. For the CDR3, the DNA is TGCGCCAGCAGCCGATTACCTGGGACAGGGAGTATGGAAGCGGGGCGGGCCTTACTCTCCGAGCAGTACTTC. This translates into CASSRLPGTGSMEAGRALLSEQYF.

The chain employs TRBV7-6 and TRBJ1-1; no reliable D call. Germline CDR1 SGHVS, CDR2 FNYEAQ. V gave up 3 bases and J gave up 1 base, with 6 bases separating them. The length of the CDR3 is 13 residues. CDR3 sequence: CASSFGGNTEAFF. DNA of the CDR3: TGTGCCAGCAGCTTTGGCGGGAACACTGAAGCTTTCTTT.

The V gene is TRBV7-8, the J gene TRBJ2-2; 8 positions agree with TRBD1. The V gene's germline CDR1 is SGHVS and CDR2 FQNEAQ. The CDR3 sequence is 17 residues long. J was trimmed by 2 bases and V by 3 bases; bases with no gene match: 8. The CDR3 DNA sequence: TGTGCCAGCAGCTTCTCAGGGGGCAGGGATAACACCGGGGAGCTGTTTTTT. Its translation: CASSFSGGRDNTGELFF.

The V call is TRBV7-8, the J call TRBJ2-7; TRBD2 is a possible D gene (5 bases). Germline V gene sequence: CDR1 SGHVS, CDR2 FQNEAQ. The CDR3 is 12 residues long. Trimming took 3 bases from V and 6 from J, leaving 9 bases between them. The CDR3 loop is CASSFHRGEQYF. The DNA for the CDR3 is TGTGCCAGCAGCTTTCACCGGGGCGAGCAGTACTTC.

J is TRBJ1-2 and V is TRBV6-1; TRBD1 agrees at 10 bases. V lost 4 bases, J lost 0 bases, and 8 bases stayed unmatched. The CDR3 contains 17 residues. Germline V gene data show CDR1 as MNHNS and CDR2 as SASEGT. The chain's CDR3 is CASSALGQGPTNYGYTF. The CDR3 nucleotides are TGTGCCAGCAGTGCTTTGGGACAGGGGCCTACTAACTATGGCTACACCTTC.

This chain links TRBV5-8 with TRBJ1-5; D is ambiguous. Per germline, CDR1 SGHTS and CDR2 YDEGEE. This CDR3 has 14 residues. Trimming removed 2 bases at V and 1 base at J, with 7 bases between. The CDR3 protein is CASSLFKSNQPQHF. In nucleotides, the CDR3 is TGTGCCAGCAGCTTATTCAAGAGCAATCAGCCCCAGCATTTT.

The gene calls are TRBV7-2 and TRBJ2-5; D is ambiguous. Germline V gene sequence: CDR1 SGHTA, CDR2 FQGNSA. Trimming took 3 bases from V and 5 from J, leaving 19 bases between them. The CDR3 is 16 residues long. DNA for the CDR3: TGTGCCAGCAGCTTTGGTAGTACGAGGTTCGGGGAGACCCAGTACTTC. Translation gives CASSFGSTRFGETQYF.

V usage is TRBV19 and J usage is TRBJ1-5; TRBD1 is a possible D gene (6 bases). This CDR3 contains 13 residues. V lost 9 bases and J lost 2, with 11 bases in between. Germline V gene sequence: CDR1 LNHDA, CDR2 SQIVND (reference sequence). This chain's CDR3 is CASNRQGNQPQHF. Written as DNA, the CDR3 is TGTGCCAGCAACCGACAGGGCAATCAGCCCCAGCATTTT.

The chain employs TRBV10-1 and TRBJ1-1, with D possibly matching TRBD1 (6 bases). The CDR3 extends over 12 amino acids. In germline, CDR1 is WNHNN, CDR2 SYGVQD (reference sequence). Trimming left V 5 bases short and J 5 bases short, with 9 bases between. CDR3 sequence (DNA): TGCGCCAGCAGTCTAACAGGGACTGAAGCTTTCTTT. Its protein is CASSLTGTEAFF.

This clone was detected once. J is TRBJ2-2 and V is TRBV7-2, with TRBD2 matching 8 bases. V was pared by 9 bases and J by 4 bases, with 7 bases of the junction left unmatched. The germline CDR1 and CDR2 sequences are SGHTA and FQGNSA. The CDR3 runs to 14 residues. This CDR3 reads CASRTSWVTGELFF. The CDR3 bases are TGTGCCAGTCGGACTAGCTGGGTCACCGGGGAGCTGTTTTTT.

V is TRBV6-5 and J is TRBJ2-3; a possible D gene is TRBD1 (5 bases). V was clipped by 7 bases and J by 3 bases, with 14 bases between them. Looked up from germline, CDR1 is MNHEY and CDR2 is SVGAGI. CDR3 length: 14 amino acids. The CDR3 nucleotides read TGTGCCAGCACTCGGAACAGGATGACAGATACGCAGTATTTT. Amino acid sequence: CASTRNRMTDTQYF.

The rearrangement links TRBV6-6 to TRBJ1-4; 11 nucleotides match TRBD1. The germline CDR1 and CDR2 sequences are MNHNY and SVGAGI (reference sequence). V lost 7 bases to trimming and J lost 7 bases; unmatched junction nucleotides: 5. This CDR3 has 14 residues. The CDR3 spells CASTLGQGAEKLFF. In DNA, the CDR3 is TGTGCCAGCACCCTCGGACAGGGGGCTGAAAAACTGTTTTTT.

The rearrangement links TRBV9 to TRBJ2-3; a possible D gene is TRBD1 (5 bases). The CDR3 is made up of 15 amino acids. V gave up 0 bases and J gave up 3 bases, with 11 bases separating them. Per germline, CDR1 SGDLS and CDR2 YYNGEE. The CDR3 loop is CASSVGQGWTDTQYF. Written as DNA, the CDR3 is TGTGCCAGCAGCGTAGGGCAGGGATGGACAGATACGCAGTATTTT.

This chain uses TRBV19 with TRBJ1-6, with 8 bases matching TRBD1. The CDR3 covers 14 residues. Germline assignment: CDR1 LNHDA and CDR2 SQIVND (reference sequence). J lost 10 bases, V lost 5 bases, and 7 bases had no gene match. CDR3 sequence reads: CASSVDRVGSPLHF. CDR3 sequence (DNA): TGTGCCAGTAGTGTGGACAGGGTAGGATCACCCCTCCACTTT. Full variable domain (remainder filled in from reference TRBV19 and TRBJ1-6): DGGITQSPKYLFRKEGQNVTLSCEQNLNHDAMYWYRQDPGQGLRLIYYSQIVNDFQKGDIAEGYSVSREKKESFPLTVTSAQKNPTAFYLCASSVDRVGSPLHFGNGTRLTVT.